This T cell receptor (beta chain) was recovered during a study of type 1 and type 2 diabetes patients. Study-wide findings and caveats: Some expanded clones seen only in T1D might occur in additional T2D or control samples.

The CDR3 extends over 12 amino acids. V shed 6 bases and J shed 11 bases, with 16 bases lying between them. CDR1 is SGHVS, CDR2 FQNEAQ, per germline. PCR was run on genomic DNA. Amplification of the beta chain CDR3 used 30 forward and 13 reverse multiplex primers. TCRdb redid the calling of the multiplex PCR reads with MiXCR, one entry per CDR3 protein. The sample yields a few hundred thousand distinct CDR3 sequences, around 50% seen once. Each diabetic donor fulfilled classification criteria for either type 1 or type 2. This clonotype was counted a few times. Antigen: not known. The source is a man aged 18 to 29 with type 2 diabetes. The rearrangement uses TRBV7-8 and TRBJ1-1, with unresolved D. The sequenced sample consisted of peripheral blood mononuclear cells (PBMCs). For the CDR3, the DNA is TGTGCCAGCAGTGGGGTAAAGGGAGTGGCTTTCTTT. This codes for CASSGVKGVAFF. Full variable domain (missing parts from reference TRBV7-8 and TRBJ1-1): GAGVSQSPRYKVAKRGQDVALRCDPISGHVSLFWYQQALGQGPEFLTYFQNEAQLDKSGLPSDRFFAERPEGSVSTLKIQRTQQEDSAVYLCASSGVKGVAFFGQGTRLTVV.